The 10 T cell receptor beta chains below come from one sample, sequenced in a study of shared clonotypes between healthy human individuals. Repertoires were generated with immunoSEQ multiplex PCR, while TCRdb's copy carries only in-frame clones and drops some. The repertoire includes more than 400,000 clones, 95% to 97% of them detected once, and 0.06% sits in the top ten. The sample comprised naive CD4+ T cells sorted from blood. The sample's subset: CD45RA+ positively selected. The receptors were gathered from a woman in her twenties or thirties in good health.

The DNA for the CDR3 is TGTGCCAGCAAGACAGACTTCAATTCACCCCTCCACTTT. This sequence encodes CASKTDFNSPLHF. V usage is TRBV2 and J usage is TRBJ1-6; perhaps TRBD1 as D (5 bases). Germline V CDR1 and CDR2: SNHLY, FYNNEI. The CDR3 loop spans 13 amino acids. Trimming took 7 bases from V and 7 from J, leaving 11 bases between them.

The genes are TRBV5-1 and TRBJ1-4; D is unresolved. The V end was cut by 1 base, the J end by 0 bases, with 7 bases between. This CDR3 has 15 amino acids. The germline CDR1 and CDR2 sequences are SGHRS and YFSETQ. The CDR3 DNA reads TGCGCCAGCAGCTTGAAGCGATCAACTAATGAAAAACTGTTTTTT. The encoded protein is CASSLKRSTNEKLFF.

This sequence joins TRBV5-5 and TRBJ2-1, with 9 bases aligning to TRBD2. The V gene's germline CDR1 is SGHKS and CDR2 YYEKEE (reference sequence). The CDR3 covers 15 residues. The trim removed 4 bases at V and 8 bases at J, leaving 10 bases unmatched. In DNA form, the CDR3 reads TGTGCCAGCAGCGTTCTAGCGGGGTCGAAGGATGAGCAGTTCTTC. This sequence encodes CASSVLAGSKDEQFF.

The chain employs TRBV19 and TRBJ1-1; D is unclear. The V and J ends lost 7 bases and 1 base respectively, with 13 bases between them. This CDR3 has 14 residues. CDR1 is LNHDA, CDR2 SQIVND, per germline (reference sequence). CDR3: CASTPPRRNTEAFF. The CDR3 nucleotides read TGTGCCAGTACCCCCCCCCGACGGAACACTGAAGCTTTCTTT.

The chain employs TRBV12-5 and TRBJ2-5; TRBD1 is a possible D gene (6 bases). With 5 bases removed from V and 2 bases from J, the gap between germline ends came to 9 bases. Germline CDR1 reads LGHNT; CDR2 reads FRNRAP. This CDR3 contains 13 residues. As DNA, the CDR3 is TGTGCTAGTGGTCCGGACAGTCAAGAGACCCAGTACTTC. Protein product: CASGPDSQETQYF. Full variable domain (rest looked up from reference TRBV12-5 and TRBJ2-5): DARVTQTPRHKVTEMGQEVTMRCQPILGHNTVFWYRQTMMQGLELLAYFRNRAPLDDSGMPKDRFSAEMPDATLATLKIQPSEPRDSAVYFCASGPDSQETQYFGPGTRLLVL.

As concerns this clone: Other DNA sequences in the same sample also yield this CDR3. This chain links TRBV10-3 with TRBJ1-2; TRBD1 aligns across 9 bases. V shed 3 bases and J 5 bases; nucleotides not matched to a gene: 1. From germline, CDR1 is ENHRY and CDR2 SYGVKD. The CDR3 extends over 13 amino acids. The CDR3 sequence: CAISEQGAYGYTF. CDR3 in DNA: TGTGCCATCAGTGAACAGGGGGCTTATGGCTACACCTTC.

This chain connects TRBV27 to TRBJ2-5; D not certain. Germline V lookup: CDR1 MNHEY, CDR2 SMNVEV (reference sequence). The ends were cut back, 3 bases at V and 5 bases at J, with 4 bases in the middle. The CDR3 is 11 residues long. The CDR3 region is CASSFHETQYF. CDR3 nucleotide sequence: TGTGCCAGCAGTTTTCACGAGACCCAGTACTTC.

The chain uses TRBV5-1 and TRBJ2-7; D possibly corresponds to TRBD2 (6 bases). V lost 4 bases and J 7 bases, leaving 24 bases between the germline ends. This CDR3 is built from 16 residues. CDR1 is SGHRS, CDR2 YFSETQ, per germline. The chain's CDR3 is CASSPQGGRALREQYF. DNA for the CDR3: TGCGCCAGCAGCCCTCAGGGAGGCAGGGCCCTACGTGAGCAGTACTTC. Full variable domain (rest looked up from reference TRBV5-1 and TRBJ2-7): KAGVTQTPRYLIKTRGQQVTLSCSPISGHRSVSWYQQTPGQGLQFLFEYFSETQRNKGNFPGRFSGRQFSNSRSEMNVSTLELGDSALYLCASSPQGGRALREQYFGPGTRLTVT.

This chain uses TRBV2 with TRBJ1-5; maybe TRBD1 (6 bases). V was shortened by 8 bases and J by 0 bases, with 14 bases between the two germline ends. Per germline, CDR1 SNHLY and CDR2 FYNNEI. The CDR3 consists of 15 residues. Here the CDR3 DNA reads TGTGCCAGCCGGAGGGCAGGGGATAGCAATCAGCCCCAGCATTTT. Its translation: CASRRAGDSNQPQHF.

Concerning this clone: Other DNA sequences in this specimen translate into the identical CDR3. The V call is TRBV2, the J call TRBJ1-4, with D perhaps TRBD1 (6 bases). CDR3 size: 12 residues. Between the trimmed V and J ends, which lost 8 bases and 7 bases, there was a span of 11 bases. Germline assignment: CDR1 SNHLY and CDR2 FYNNEI. For the CDR3, the DNA is TGTGCCAGCTCCGAGGGGGGTGAAAAACTGTTTTTT. Residues: CASSEGGEKLFF.